This TCR beta chain derives from a study of blood T cell repertoires in COVID-19. Repertoires were generated with immunoSEQ multiplex PCR, while TCRdb's copy carries only in-frame clones and drops some. The top ten hold more than 7.5% of the sample, which has about 150,000 clones, approximately 83% seen once. Germline V gives CDR1 SGDLS, CDR2 YYNGEE. The CDR3 spans 15 residues. V gave up 0 bases and J gave up 2 bases, with 11 bases separating them. What was sequenced was peripheral blood. V gene TRBV9 combines with J gene TRBJ2-5; unclear D gene. The TCR comes from a woman aged 60-75 years with COVID-19, enrolled during active disease. The CDR3 DNA sequence: TGTGCCAGCAGCGTAGGTAACAGCCGTCAAGAGACCCAGTACTTC. The encoded protein is CASSVGNSRQETQYF.